This TCR beta chain was captured in a study of CD8+ T cells in alopecia areata. Across the study: For the treated group, dosing was oral tofacitinib at 5 to 10 mg twice daily.

This clone was recorded a few times. The treatment is: oral pan-JAK inhibitor, 5-10 mg twice daily. The authors sorted CD4+ and CD8+ T cells from PBMCs. Isolated RNA was reverse transcribed into cDNA used as the sequencing template. The assay was immunoSEQ multiplex PCR, and TCRdb's table has in-frame clones only and misses some. Here the sample spans around 150,000 clones, around 71% being singletons. V was pared by 4 bases and J by 5 bases, with 6 bases of the junction left unmatched. The CDR3 runs 14 residues. Germline CDR1 reads MGHDK; CDR2 reads SYGVNS. The gene calls are TRBV25-1 and TRBJ1-1; 8 nucleotides line up with TRBD1. This clonotype originated in a human donor with alopecia areata. The material was CD4+ T cells sorted from blood, obtained at week 4, from a patient treated with tofacitinib. The CDR3: CASSVGQGFTEAFF. The CDR3 DNA reads TGTGCCAGCAGTGTCGGACAGGGTTTTACTGAAGCTTTCTTT. Together with reference TRBV25-1 and TRBJ1-1, the CDR3 gives the full variable domain: EADIYQTPRYLVIGTGKKITLECSQTMGHDKMYWYQQDPGMELHLIHYSYGVNSTEKGDLSSESTVSRIRTEHFPLTLESARPSHTSQYLCASSVGQGFTEAFFGQGTRLTVV.